This T cell receptor beta chain was sequenced for a study of response to subunit inactivated influenza vaccine. Study observations and caveats: A suggestion made by the authors is that each seasonal influenza vaccination recruits few new T cells.

TCRdb independently ran MiXCR on the RT-PCR reads; one entry per CDR3 protein. The sample records 630,000 or so distinct CDR3 sequences, roughly 14% being singletons. Only a few counts were recorded for this clonotype. No antigen is known for it. After removal of 1 base from V and 7 bases from J, the junction contained 6 bases not matched to a gene. Germline CDR1 reads SGHKS; CDR2 reads YYEKEE (reference sequence). The CDR3 extends over 15 amino acids. The receptor comes from a man over 45 who received an inactivated influenza vaccine. The specimen comprised PBMCs from blood, sampled approximately 12 days after vaccination. The genes are TRBV5-5 and TRBJ2-2; 8 positions match TRBD1. CDR3 amino acids: CASSLRTGFSGELFF. The CDR3 nucleotides read TGTGCCAGCAGCTTGAGGACAGGGTTTAGCGGGGAGCTGTTTTTT. The full variable domain, in which reference TRBV5-5 and TRBJ2-2 provide the parts outside the CDR3, is DAGVTQSPTHLIKTRGQQVTLRCSPISGHKSVSWYQQVLGQGPQFIFQYYEKEERGRGNFPDRFSARQFPNYSSELNVNALLLGDSALYLCASSLRTGFSGELFFGEGSRLTVL.